This T cell receptor (beta chain) was observed in a study of beta chain features in type 1 diabetes. V lost 1 base to trimming and J lost 4 bases, with 20 bases between them. The CDR3 runs to 18 residues. Germline lookup yields CDR1 MGHRA and CDR2 YSYEKL. Investigators reverse transcribed all isolated RNA, so they sequenced expressed TCRB transcripts. An average of about 3.4 million reads was obtained for naive, central memory and regulatory T cell samples. The assay was immunoSEQ multiplex PCR, and TCRdb's table has in-frame clones only and misses some. Counted here are about 360,000 clones, roughly 13% occurring once; the ten biggest clones make up about 0.017%.

Material: naive CD4+ T cells from blood. This clonotype was sampled from a man aged 18-30 years in good health. The rearrangement uses TRBV4-1 and TRBJ1-5; D might be TRBD1 (6 bases). Here the CDR3 reads CASSQGTRGGFGNQPQHF. The DNA of the CDR3 is TGCGCCAGCAGCCAAGGAACACGCGGGGGCTTCGGTAATCAGCCCCAGCATTTT.